This is a list of T cell receptor beta chains from one sample in a study of T cell changes during pregnancy in multiple sclerosis. The table came from immunoSEQ multiplex PCR; TCRdb's copy has only in-frame clones and leaves some out. The data show tens of thousands of clones, under 95% seen once. The sequencing here drew on CD4+ T cells from peripheral blood mononuclear cells, taken in the second trimester of pregnancy. These receptors originate from a female donor with multiple sclerosis, enrolled in a pregnancy study. CDR3s include the opening cysteine and the closing phenylalanine or tryptophan. D genes are given only for firm matches. The size field is filled for only some rows; it gives once, few, many or a size class.

v_call,clone_size,j_call,d_call,cdr3_nt,cdr3_aa
TRBV19,.,TRBJ1-1,.,TGTGCCAGTCTTAAACAGGGTTTACCCACTGAAGCTTTCTTT,CASLKQGLPTEAFF
TRBV6-6,.,TRBJ1-1,.,TGTGCCAGCAGCCTAAGGCAGGGAAGGAGTGAAGCTTTCTTT,CASSLRQGRSEAFF
TRBV30,once,TRBJ2-7,.,TGTGCCTGGAGTGTTGGGGCAGGGAAACCCTACGAGCAGTACTTC,CAWSVGAGKPYEQYF
TRBV11-1,.,TRBJ2-7,TRBD2,TGTGCCAGCAGCACACGGACTAGCTCCGAGCAGTACTTC,CASSTRTSSEQYF
TRBV5-1,.,TRBJ2-7,.,TGCGCCAGCAGCTTGGCTACAGGGACCTACGAGCAGTACTTC,CASSLATGTYEQYF
TRBV6-5,.,TRBJ1-2,.,TGTGCCAGCAGTTACTCGGGCAGTAACTATGGCTACACCTTC,CASSYSGSNYGYTF
TRBV11-2,.,TRBJ1-3,.,TGTGCCAGCAGCTTAGGACACCGGCCTGGAAACACCATATATTTT,CASSLGHRPGNTIYF
TRBV6-5,few,TRBJ2-7,TRBD1,TGTGCCAGCACCAAAGCGGGACAGGGGGCCGGGGAGCAGTACTTC,CASTKAGQGAGEQYF
TRBV7-2,.,TRBJ2-7,TRBD1,TGTGCCAGCAGCTTAGACAGGGGCTACGAGCAGTACTTC,CASSLDRGYEQYF
TRBV11-2,.,TRBJ1-2,.,TGTGCCAGCAGCTTAGGTTCCGCTAACTATGGCTACACCTTC,CASSLGSANYGYTF
TRBV29-1,.,TRBJ2-2,.,TGCAGCGCGTCGCTCCTCACAGGACCCTTAAACACCGGGGAGCTGTTTTTT,CSASLLTGPLNTGELFF
TRBV29-1,.,TRBJ2-7,.,TGCAGCGTTAGCGAAGCTGACGAGCAGTACTTC,CSVSEADEQYF
TRBV6-5,.,TRBJ1-1,.,TGTGCCAGCAGTTATGACACGGTTTCGGTTGAAGCTTTCTTT,CASSYDTVSVEAFF